A selection of T cell receptor beta chains follows, all from one sample in a study of blood T cell repertoires in COVID-19. TCRdb's table, derived via immunoSEQ multiplex PCR, lists solely in-frame clones and lacks some. Of 90,000 to 140,000 clones in the sample, about four fifths were seen once. Sequences were obtained from peripheral blood. These receptor sequences come from a woman in her sixties or seventies with acute or convalescent COVID-19. CDR3s include the opening cysteine and the closing phenylalanine or tryptophan. Each record gives: J gene, V gene, D gene, clone size, CDR3 protein. A D gene is named only where the DNA matches it firmly. Clone size is stated in some rows and not others, as once, few, many or a class when expanded.

J gene: TRBJ2-5
V gene: TRBV14
D gene: TRBD2
clone size: once
CDR3 protein: CASSHGSTSEEETQYF

J gene: TRBJ1-1
V gene: TRBV2
D gene: NA
clone size: once
CDR3 protein: CASSGGSNTEAFF

J gene: TRBJ2-3
V gene: TRBV4-1
D gene: NA
clone size: NA
CDR3 protein: CASSRLGRELTDTQYF

J gene: TRBJ1-1
V gene: TRBV27
D gene: NA
clone size: NA
CDR3 protein: CASSPRGGVVEAFF

J gene: TRBJ2-1
V gene: TRBV18
D gene: NA
clone size: NA
CDR3 protein: CASSPMAPSSYNEQFF

J gene: TRBJ2-3
V gene: TRBV7-9
D gene: NA
clone size: NA
CDR3 protein: CASSFFPSETTDTQYF

J gene: TRBJ2-1
V gene: TRBV13
D gene: TRBD2
clone size: NA
CDR3 protein: CASSLGRAGVAYNEQFF

J gene: TRBJ1-2
V gene: TRBV18
D gene: NA
clone size: NA
CDR3 protein: CASSPAIEANYGYTF

J gene: TRBJ2-1
V gene: TRBV9
D gene: TRBD1
clone size: NA
CDR3 protein: CASSVGDSGEQFF

J gene: TRBJ1-4
V gene: TRBV4-3
D gene: NA
clone size: NA
CDR3 protein: CASSVDTSFGEKLFF

J gene: TRBJ1-2
V gene: TRBV27
D gene: TRBD1
clone size: few
CDR3 protein: CASSFQQGAYGYTF

J gene: TRBJ2-1
V gene: TRBV19
D gene: NA
clone size: NA
CDR3 protein: CASSIKNEQFF

J gene: TRBJ1-2
V gene: TRBV5-1
D gene: TRBD1
clone size: once
CDR3 protein: CASSPTGGGNYGYTF

J gene: TRBJ2-3
V gene: TRBV29-1
D gene: TRBD1
clone size: NA
CDR3 protein: CSVEGQGVDTQYF

J gene: TRBJ1-5
V gene: TRBV3-1/TRBV3-2
D gene: NA
clone size: NA
CDR3 protein: CASSHGGKMAGFNQPQHF

J gene: TRBJ1-2
V gene: TRBV5-6
D gene: TRBD1
clone size: NA
CDR3 protein: CASSLEGTGNYGYTF

J gene: TRBJ1-1
V gene: TRBV18
D gene: NA
clone size: NA
CDR3 protein: CASSAQIEDPEAFF

J gene: TRBJ1-2
V gene: TRBV9
D gene: NA
clone size: NA
CDR3 protein: CASSVGQTPYGYTF

J gene: TRBJ2-7
V gene: TRBV6-1
D gene: TRBD1
clone size: NA
CDR3 protein: CASSVMGDSLFDEQYF

J gene: TRBJ1-1
V gene: TRBV3-1/TRBV3-2
D gene: TRBD1
clone size: NA
CDR3 protein: CASSQDRVRDTEAFF

J gene: TRBJ2-6
V gene: TRBV5-1
D gene: NA
clone size: once
CDR3 protein: CASSLGQTSSGANVLTF

J gene: TRBJ2-4
V gene: TRBV13
D gene: TRBD1
clone size: NA
CDR3 protein: CASRIRTGPENIQYF

J gene: TRBJ1-2
V gene: TRBV24-1
D gene: NA
clone size: NA
CDR3 protein: CATSDTGLDYGYTF

J gene: TRBJ1-6
V gene: TRBV7-2
D gene: NA
clone size: NA
CDR3 protein: CASSLRMGSNSPLHF

J gene: TRBJ1-3
V gene: TRBV6-6
D gene: TRBD1
clone size: NA
CDR3 protein: CASRKQGRGNTIYF

J gene: TRBJ2-7
V gene: TRBV28
D gene: TRBD2
clone size: NA
CDR3 protein: CASTSPPGLAAYEQYF

J gene: TRBJ2-1
V gene: TRBV19
D gene: TRBD1
clone size: NA
CDR3 protein: CASRPWTGGQGEQFF

J gene: TRBJ1-3
V gene: TRBV7-9
D gene: NA
clone size: NA
CDR3 protein: CASSLGRGVSGNTIYF

J gene: TRBJ2-7
V gene: TRBV4-2
D gene: TRBD2
clone size: NA
CDR3 protein: CASSQDRLAGTYEQYF